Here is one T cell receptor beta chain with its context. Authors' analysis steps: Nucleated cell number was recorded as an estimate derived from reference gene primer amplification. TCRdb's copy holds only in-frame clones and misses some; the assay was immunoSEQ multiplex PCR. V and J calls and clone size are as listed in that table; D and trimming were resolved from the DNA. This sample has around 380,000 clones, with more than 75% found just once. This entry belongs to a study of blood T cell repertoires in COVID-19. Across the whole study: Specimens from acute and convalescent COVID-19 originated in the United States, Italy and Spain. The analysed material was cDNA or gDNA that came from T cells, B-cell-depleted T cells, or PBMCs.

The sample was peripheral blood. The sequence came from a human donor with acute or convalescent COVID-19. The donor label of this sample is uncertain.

The CDR3 loop is CATHTGGLSAVAFF. The CDR3 nucleotides are TGTGCCACCCACACCGGGGGGCTTTCGGCGGTAGCTTTCTTT. This sequence joins TRBV19 and TRBJ1-1; D is possibly TRBD1 (6 bases). Germline V lookup: CDR1 LNHDA, CDR2 SQIVND (reference sequence). The CDR3 is made up of 14 amino acids. Trimming took off 10 bases at V and 10 bases at J, with 25 bases between the two ends.